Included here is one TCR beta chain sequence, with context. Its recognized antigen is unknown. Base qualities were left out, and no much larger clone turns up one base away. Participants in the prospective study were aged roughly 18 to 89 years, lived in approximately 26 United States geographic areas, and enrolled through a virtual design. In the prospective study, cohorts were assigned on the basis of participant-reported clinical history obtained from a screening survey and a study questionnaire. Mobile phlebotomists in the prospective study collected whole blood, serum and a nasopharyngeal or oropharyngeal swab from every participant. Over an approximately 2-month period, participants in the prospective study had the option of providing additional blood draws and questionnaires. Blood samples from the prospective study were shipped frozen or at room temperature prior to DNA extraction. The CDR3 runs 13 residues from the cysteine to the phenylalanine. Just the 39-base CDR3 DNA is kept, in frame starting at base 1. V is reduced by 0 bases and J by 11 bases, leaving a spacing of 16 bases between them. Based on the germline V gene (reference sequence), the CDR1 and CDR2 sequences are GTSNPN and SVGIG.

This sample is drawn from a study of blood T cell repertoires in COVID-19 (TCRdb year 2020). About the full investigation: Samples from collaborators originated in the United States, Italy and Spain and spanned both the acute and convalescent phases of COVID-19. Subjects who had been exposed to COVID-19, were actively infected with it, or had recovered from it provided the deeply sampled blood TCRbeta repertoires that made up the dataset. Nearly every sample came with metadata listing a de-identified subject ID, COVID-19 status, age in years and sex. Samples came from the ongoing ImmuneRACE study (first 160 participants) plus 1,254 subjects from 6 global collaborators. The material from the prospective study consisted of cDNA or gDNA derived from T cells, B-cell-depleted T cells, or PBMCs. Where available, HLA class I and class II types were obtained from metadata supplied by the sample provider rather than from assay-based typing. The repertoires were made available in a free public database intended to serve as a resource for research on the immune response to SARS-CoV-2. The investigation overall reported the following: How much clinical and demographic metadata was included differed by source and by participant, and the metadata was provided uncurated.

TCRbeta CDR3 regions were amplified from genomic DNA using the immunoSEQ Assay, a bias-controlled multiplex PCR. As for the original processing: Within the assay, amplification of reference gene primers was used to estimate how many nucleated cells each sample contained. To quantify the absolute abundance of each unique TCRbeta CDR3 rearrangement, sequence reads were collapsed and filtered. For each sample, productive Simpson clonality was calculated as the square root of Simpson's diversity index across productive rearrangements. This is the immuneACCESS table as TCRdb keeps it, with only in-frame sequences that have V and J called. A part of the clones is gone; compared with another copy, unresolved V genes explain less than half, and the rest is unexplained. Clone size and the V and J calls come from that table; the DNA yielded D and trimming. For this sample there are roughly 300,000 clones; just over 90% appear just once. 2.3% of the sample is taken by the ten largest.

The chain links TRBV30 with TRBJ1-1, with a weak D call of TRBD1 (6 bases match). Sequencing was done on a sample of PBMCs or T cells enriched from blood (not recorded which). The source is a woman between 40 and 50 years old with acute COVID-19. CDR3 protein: CAWSVLRGIGAFF. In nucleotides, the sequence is TGTGCCTGGAGTGTACTGAGGGGGATCGGGGCTTTCTTT.